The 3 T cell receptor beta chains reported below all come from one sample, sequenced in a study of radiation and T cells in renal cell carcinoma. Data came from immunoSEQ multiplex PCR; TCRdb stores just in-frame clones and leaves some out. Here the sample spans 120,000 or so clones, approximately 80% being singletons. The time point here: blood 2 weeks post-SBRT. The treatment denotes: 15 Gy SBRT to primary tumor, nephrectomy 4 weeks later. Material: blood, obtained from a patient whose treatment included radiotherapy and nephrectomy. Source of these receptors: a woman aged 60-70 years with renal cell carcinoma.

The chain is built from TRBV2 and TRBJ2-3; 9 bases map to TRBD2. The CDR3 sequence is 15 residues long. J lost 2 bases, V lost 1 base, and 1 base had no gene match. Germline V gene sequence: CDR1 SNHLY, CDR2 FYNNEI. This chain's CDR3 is CASSEGGGATDTQYF. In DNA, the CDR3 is TGTGCCAGCAGTGAAGGCGGGGGGGCCACAGATACGCAGTATTTT.

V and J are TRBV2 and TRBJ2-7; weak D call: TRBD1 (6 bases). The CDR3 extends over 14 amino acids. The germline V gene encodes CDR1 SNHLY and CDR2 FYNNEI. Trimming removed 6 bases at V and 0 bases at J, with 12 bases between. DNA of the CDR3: TGTGCCAGCAGCGCCGACAGGAACTCCTACGAGCAGTACTTC. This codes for CASSADRNSYEQYF.

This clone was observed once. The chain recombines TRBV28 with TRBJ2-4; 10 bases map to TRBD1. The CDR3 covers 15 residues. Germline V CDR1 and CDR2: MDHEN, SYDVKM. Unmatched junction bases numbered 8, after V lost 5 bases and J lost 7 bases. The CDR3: CASSGGQGWVNIQYF. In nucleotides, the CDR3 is TGTGCCAGCAGTGGGGGACAGGGGTGGGTTAACATTCAGTACTTC. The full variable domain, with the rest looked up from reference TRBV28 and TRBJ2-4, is DVKVTQSSRYLVKRTGEKVFLECVQDMDHENMFWYRQDPGLGLRLIYFSYDVKMKEKGDIPEGYSVSREKKERFSLILESASTNQTSMYLCASSGGQGWVNIQYFGAGTRLSVL.